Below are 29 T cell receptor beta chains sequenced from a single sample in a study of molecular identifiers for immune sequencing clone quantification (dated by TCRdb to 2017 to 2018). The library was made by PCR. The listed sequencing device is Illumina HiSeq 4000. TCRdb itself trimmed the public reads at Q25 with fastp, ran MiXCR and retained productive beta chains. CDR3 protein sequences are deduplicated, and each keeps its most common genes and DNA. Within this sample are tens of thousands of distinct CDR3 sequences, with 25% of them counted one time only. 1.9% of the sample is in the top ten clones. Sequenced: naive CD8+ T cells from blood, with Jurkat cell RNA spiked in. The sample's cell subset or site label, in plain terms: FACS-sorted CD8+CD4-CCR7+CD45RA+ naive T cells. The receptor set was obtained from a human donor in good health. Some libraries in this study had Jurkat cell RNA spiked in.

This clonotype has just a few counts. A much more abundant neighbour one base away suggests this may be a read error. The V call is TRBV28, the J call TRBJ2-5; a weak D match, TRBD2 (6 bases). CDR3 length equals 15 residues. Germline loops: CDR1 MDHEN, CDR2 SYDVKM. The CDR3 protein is CASSLVGSLKEPQYF. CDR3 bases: TGTGCCAGCAGTTTGGTCGGGAGTCTAAAAGAGCCCCAGTACTTC.

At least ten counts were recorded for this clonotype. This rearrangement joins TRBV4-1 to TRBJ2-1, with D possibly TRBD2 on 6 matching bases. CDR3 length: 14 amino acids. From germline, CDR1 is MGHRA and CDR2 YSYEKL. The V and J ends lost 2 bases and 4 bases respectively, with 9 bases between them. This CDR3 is CASSQTLAYNEQFF. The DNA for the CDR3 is TGCGCCAGCAGCCAAACACTAGCTTACAATGAGCAGTTCTTC.

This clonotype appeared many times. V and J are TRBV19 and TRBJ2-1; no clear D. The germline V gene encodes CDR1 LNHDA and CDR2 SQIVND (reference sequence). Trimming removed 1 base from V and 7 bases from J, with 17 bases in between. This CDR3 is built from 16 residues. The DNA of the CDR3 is TGTGCCAGTAGTATAGGGTATGGCAGGTTCGGAAATGAGCAGTTCTTC. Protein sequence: CASSIGYGRFGNEQFF.

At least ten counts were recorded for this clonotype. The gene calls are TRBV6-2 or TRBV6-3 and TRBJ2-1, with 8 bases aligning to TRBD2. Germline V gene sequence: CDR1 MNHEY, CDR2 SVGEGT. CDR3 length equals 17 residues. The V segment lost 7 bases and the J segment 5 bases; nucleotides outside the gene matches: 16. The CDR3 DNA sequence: TGTGCCAGCACCCGCGTAGAGGCTAGCGGGTACCACAATGAGCAGTTCTTC. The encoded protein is CASTRVEASGYHNEQFF.

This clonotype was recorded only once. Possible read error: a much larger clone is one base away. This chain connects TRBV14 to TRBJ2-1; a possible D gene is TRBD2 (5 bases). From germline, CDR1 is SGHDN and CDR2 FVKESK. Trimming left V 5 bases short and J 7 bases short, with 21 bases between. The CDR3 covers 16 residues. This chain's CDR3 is CASSYPLDGDINEQFF. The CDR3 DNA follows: TGTGCCAGCAGCTACCCGCTGGACGGGGATATTAATGAGCAGTTCTTC.

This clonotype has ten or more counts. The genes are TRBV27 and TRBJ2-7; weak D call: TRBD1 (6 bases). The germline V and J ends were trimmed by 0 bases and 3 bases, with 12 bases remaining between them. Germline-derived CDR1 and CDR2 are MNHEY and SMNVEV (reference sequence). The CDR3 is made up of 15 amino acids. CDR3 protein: CASSLSGQASYEQYF. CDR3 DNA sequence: TGTGCCAGCAGTTTATCGGGACAAGCCAGCTACGAGCAGTACTTC.

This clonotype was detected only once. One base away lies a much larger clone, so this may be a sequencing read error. The CDR3 region is CASSPYGGSSYNEQFF. In nucleotides, the CDR3 is TGTGCCAGTAGTCCGTATGGCGGGAGCTCCTACAATGAGCAGTTCTTC. This chain joins TRBV19 and TRBJ2-1, with TRBD2 identical over 7 bases. The ends lost 5 bases at V and 0 bases at J; junction bases unmatched: 7. CDR1 is LNHDA, CDR2 SQIVND, per germline (reference sequence). The CDR3 contains 16 residues.

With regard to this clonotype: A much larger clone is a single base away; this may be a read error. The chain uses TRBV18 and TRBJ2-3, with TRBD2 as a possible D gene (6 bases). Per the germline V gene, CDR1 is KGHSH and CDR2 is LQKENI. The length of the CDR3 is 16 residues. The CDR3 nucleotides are TGTGCCAGCTCAGACCGGGACTTCGCCACCACAGCTACGCAGTATTTT. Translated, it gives CASSDRDFATTATQYF.

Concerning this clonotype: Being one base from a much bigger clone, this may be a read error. The CDR3 is CASSKSPTYEQYF. CDR3 DNA: TGTGCCAGCAGTAAGTCCCCGACCTACGAGCAGTACTTC. The chain has TRBV27 and TRBJ2-7, with no clear D. Trimming pared 5 bases from V and 2 bases from J, leaving 10 bases between. Germline assignment: CDR1 MNHEY and CDR2 SMNVEV (reference sequence). This CDR3 has 13 amino acids.

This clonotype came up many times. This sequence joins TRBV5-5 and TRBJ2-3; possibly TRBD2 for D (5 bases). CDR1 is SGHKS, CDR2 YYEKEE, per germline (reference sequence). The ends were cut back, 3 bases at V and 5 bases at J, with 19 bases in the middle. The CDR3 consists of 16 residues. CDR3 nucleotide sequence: TGTGCCAGCAGCTACGGGGTGATCACACGCGGAGATACGCAGTATTTT. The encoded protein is CASSYGVITRGDTQYF.

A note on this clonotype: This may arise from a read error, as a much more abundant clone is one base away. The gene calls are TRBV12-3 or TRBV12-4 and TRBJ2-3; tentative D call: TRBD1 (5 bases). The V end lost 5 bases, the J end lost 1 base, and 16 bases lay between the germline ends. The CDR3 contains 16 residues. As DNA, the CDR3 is TGTGCCAGCAGTCCACTCAGGGAAGACGGCACAGATACGCAGTATTTT. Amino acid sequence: CASSPLREDGTDTQYF.

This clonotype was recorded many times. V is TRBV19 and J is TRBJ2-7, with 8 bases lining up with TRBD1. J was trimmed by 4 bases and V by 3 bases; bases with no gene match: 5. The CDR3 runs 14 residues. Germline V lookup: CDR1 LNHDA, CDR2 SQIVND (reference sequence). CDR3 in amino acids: CASSIQGAIYEQYF. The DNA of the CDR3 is TGTGCCAGTAGTATTCAGGGGGCAATATACGAGCAGTACTTC.

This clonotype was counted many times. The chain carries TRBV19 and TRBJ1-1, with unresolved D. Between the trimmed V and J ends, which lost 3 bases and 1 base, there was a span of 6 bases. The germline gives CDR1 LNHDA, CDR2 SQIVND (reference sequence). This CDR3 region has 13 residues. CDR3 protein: CASSIGRNTEAFF. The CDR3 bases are TGTGCCAGTAGTATCGGCAGGAACACTGAAGCTTTCTTT.

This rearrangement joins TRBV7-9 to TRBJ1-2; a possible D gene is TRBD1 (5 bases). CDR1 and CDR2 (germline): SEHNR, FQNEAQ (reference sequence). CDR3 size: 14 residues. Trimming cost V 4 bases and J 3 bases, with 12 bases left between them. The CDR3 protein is CASSYMGDYYGYTF. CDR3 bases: TGTGCCAGCAGCTATATGGGGGATTACTATGGCTACACCTTC.

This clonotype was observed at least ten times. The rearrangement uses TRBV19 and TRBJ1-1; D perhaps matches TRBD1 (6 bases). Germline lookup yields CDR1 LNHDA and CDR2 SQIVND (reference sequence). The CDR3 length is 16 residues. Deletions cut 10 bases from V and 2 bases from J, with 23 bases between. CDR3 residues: CATQTHSWGANTEAFF. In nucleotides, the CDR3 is TGTGCCACTCAGACCCATTCTTGGGGGGCCAACACTGAAGCTTTCTTT.

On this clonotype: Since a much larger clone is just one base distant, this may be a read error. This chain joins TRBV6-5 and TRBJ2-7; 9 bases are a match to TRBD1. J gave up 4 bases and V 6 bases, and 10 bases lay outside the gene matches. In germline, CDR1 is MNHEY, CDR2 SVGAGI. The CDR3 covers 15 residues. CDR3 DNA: TGTGCCAGCAGCTTCGGGACAGGGATTAGGTACGAGCAGTACTTC. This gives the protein CASSFGTGIRYEQYF.

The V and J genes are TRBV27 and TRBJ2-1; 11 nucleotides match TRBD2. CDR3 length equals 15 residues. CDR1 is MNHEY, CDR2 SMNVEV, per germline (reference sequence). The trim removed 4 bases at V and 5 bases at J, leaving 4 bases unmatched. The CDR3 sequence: CASSYGTSGNNEQFF. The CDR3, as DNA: TGTGCCAGCAGTTACGGGACTAGCGGAAACAATGAGCAGTTCTTC.

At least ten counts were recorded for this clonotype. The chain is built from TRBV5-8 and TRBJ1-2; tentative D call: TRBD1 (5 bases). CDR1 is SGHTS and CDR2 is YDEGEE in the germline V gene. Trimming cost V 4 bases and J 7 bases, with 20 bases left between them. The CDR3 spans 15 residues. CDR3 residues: CASSPPEGRVSGYTF. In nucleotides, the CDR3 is TGTGCCAGCAGCCCACCTGAGGGCAGGGTATCTGGCTACACCTTC. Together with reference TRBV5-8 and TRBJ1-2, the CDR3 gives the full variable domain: EAGVTQSPTHLIKTRGQQATLRCSPISGHTSVYWYQQALGLGLQFLLWYDEGEERNRGNFPPRFSGRQFPNYSSELNVNALELEDSALYLCASSPPEGRVSGYTFGSGTRLTVV.

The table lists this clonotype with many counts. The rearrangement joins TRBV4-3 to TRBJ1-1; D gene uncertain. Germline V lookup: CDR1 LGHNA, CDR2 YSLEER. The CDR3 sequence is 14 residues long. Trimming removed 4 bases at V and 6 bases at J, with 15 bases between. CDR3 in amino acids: CASSPTRGLAEAFF. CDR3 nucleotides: TGCGCCAGCAGCCCGACCCGAGGGTTAGCTGAAGCTTTCTTT.

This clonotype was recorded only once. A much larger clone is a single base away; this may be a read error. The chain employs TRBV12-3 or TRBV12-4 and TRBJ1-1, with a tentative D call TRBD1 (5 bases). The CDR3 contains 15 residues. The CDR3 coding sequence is TGTGCCAGCAGTTTATGGGGGGTAGAGCGTTTTGAAGCTTACTTT. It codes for CASSLWGVERFEAYF.

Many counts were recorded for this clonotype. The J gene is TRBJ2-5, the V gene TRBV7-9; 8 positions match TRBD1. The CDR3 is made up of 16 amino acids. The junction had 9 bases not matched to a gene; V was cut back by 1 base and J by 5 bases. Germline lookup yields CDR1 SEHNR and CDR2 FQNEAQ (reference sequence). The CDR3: CASSLVDREVGETQYF. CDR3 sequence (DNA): TGTGCCAGCAGCTTAGTGGACAGGGAGGTCGGGGAGACCCAGTACTTC.

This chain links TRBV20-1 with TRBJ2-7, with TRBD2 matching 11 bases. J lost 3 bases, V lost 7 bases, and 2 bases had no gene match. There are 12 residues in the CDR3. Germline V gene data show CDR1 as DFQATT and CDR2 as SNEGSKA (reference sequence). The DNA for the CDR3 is TGCAGTGGAACTAGCGGGAGCTACGAGCAGTACTTC. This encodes CSGTSGSYEQYF.

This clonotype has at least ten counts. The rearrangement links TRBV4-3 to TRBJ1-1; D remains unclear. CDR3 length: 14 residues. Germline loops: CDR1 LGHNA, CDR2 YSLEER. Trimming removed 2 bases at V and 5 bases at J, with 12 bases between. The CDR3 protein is CASSQQHRGTEAFF. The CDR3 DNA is TGCGCCAGCAGCCAACAACACCGTGGGACTGAAGCTTTCTTT.

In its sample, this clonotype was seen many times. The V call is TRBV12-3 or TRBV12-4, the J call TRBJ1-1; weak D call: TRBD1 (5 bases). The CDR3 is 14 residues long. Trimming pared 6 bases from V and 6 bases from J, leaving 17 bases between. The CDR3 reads CASSLISRDSEAFF. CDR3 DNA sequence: TGTGCCAGCAGCCTCATCTCCAGGGACTCTGAAGCTTTCTTT.

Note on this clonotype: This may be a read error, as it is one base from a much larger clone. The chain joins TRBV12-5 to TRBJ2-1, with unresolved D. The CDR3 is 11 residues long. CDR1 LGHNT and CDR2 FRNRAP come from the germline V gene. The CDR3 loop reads CASGLLNERFF. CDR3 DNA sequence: TGTGCTAGTGGTTTGCTTAATGAGCGGTTCTTC.

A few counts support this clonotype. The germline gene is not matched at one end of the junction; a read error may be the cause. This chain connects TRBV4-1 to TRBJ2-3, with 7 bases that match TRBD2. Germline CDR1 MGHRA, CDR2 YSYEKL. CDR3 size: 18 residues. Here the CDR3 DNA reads TGCGCCAGCAGCCAAGAGCCCCCATTGGCGGGAGTCACAGATGCGCAGTATTTT. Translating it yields CASSQEPPLAGVTDAQYF.

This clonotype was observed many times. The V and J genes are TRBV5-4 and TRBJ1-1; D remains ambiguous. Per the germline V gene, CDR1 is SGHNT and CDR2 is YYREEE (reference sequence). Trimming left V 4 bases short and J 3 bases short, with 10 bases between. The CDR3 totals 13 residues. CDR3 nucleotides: TGTGCCAGCAGCGCCCCAGGAGACACTGAAGCTTTCTTT. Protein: CASSAPGDTEAFF.

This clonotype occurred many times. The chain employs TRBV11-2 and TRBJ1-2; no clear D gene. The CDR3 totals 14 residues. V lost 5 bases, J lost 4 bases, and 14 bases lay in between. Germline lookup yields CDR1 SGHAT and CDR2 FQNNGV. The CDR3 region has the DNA TGTGCCAGCAGCCCCGGGCAGGCTCTCTATGGCTACACCTTC. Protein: CASSPGQALYGYTF. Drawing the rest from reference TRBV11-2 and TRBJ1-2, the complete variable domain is EAGVAQSPRYKIIEKRQSVAFWCNPISGHATLYWYQQILGQGPKLLIQFQNNGVVDDSQLPKDRFSAERLKGVDSTLKIQPAKLEDSAVYLCASSPGQALYGYTFGSGTRLTVV.

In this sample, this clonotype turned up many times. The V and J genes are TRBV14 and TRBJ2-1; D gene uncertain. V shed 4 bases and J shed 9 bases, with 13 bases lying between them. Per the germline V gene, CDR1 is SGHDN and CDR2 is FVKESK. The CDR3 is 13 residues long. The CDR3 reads CASSLDPTTEQFF. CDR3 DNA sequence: TGTGCCAGCAGCCTCGACCCGACCACTGAGCAGTTCTTC.